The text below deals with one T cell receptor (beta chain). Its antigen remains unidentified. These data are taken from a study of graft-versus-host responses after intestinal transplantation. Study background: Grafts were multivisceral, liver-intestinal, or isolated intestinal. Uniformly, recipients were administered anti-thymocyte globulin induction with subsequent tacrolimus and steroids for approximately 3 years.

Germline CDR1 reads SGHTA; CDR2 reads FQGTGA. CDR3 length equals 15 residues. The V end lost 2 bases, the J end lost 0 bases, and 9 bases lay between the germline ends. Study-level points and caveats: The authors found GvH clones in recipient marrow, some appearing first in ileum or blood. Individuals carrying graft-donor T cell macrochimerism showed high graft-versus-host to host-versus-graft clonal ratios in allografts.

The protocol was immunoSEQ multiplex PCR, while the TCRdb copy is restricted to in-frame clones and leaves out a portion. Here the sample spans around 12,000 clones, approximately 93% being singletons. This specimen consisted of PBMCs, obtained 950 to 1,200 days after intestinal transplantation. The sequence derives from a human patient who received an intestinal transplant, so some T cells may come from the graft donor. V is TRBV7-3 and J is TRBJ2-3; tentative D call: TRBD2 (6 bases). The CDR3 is CASSLYGTSTDTQYF. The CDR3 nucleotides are TGTGCCAGCAGCTTATATGGGACTAGCACAGATACGCAGTATTTT.